These T cell receptor beta chains were read from a single sample in a study of T cell changes during pregnancy in multiple sclerosis. Sequencing used immunoSEQ multiplex PCR; TCRdb keeps in-frame clones, though not all of them. The data contain tens of thousands of clones, about 91% of them singletons. The specimen comprised peripheral blood, sampled before pregnancy. These receptors were collected from a female donor with multiple sclerosis, enrolled in a pregnancy study. Each CDR3 is given with its conserved first and last residue. The D gene is left open where the match is weak. Part of the rows lack a size; the others show once, few, many or a class for expanded clones.

.,.,15,TRBV7-9,TRBJ1-5,CASSPQGRDDQPQHF,TGTGCCAGCAGCCCACAGGGCAGGGATGATCAGCCCCAGCATTTT
TRBD2,.,14,TRBV30,TRBJ2-4,CAWSVLAGGDIQYF,TGTGCCTGGAGTGTACTAGCGGGGGGAGACATTCAGTACTTC
TRBD1,.,15,TRBV9,TRBJ2-1,CASSALDRAYNEQFF,TGTGCCAGCAGCGCATTGGACAGGGCCTACAATGAGCAGTTCTTC
TRBD2,.,16,TRBV9,TRBJ2-3,CASSADSGWGADTQYF,TGTGCCAGCAGCGCCGATAGCGGGTGGGGGGCAGATACGCAGTATTTT
.,.,12,TRBV10-2,TRBJ2-7,CASIGDSYEQYF,TGCGCCAGCATCGGGGACTCCTACGAGCAGTACTTC
TRBD1,.,16,TRBV27,TRBJ2-7,CASSTADRGLGYEQYF,TGTGCCAGCAGTACCGCAGACAGGGGGCTTGGCTACGAGCAGTACTTC
.,.,14,TRBV29-1,TRBJ1-2,CSVPSGQPPRGYTF,TGCAGCGTTCCCTCTGGACAGCCTCCCAGGGGCTACACCTTC
TRBD1,.,15,TRBV6-1,TRBJ1-2,CASSEGWGTVNGYTF,TGTGCCAGCAGTGAGGGGTGGGGGACAGTCAATGGCTACACCTTC
.,once,14,TRBV27,TRBJ1-3,CASSYRASGNTIYF,TGTGCCAGCAGTTACAGGGCCTCTGGAAACACCATATATTTT
TRBD2,.,13,TRBV7-2,TRBJ2-1,CASTRGVYNEQFF,TGTGCCAGCACTCGGGGGGTTTACAATGAGCAGTTCTTC
TRBD1,.,15,TRBV18,TRBJ1-5,CASSLQGPDNQPQHF,TGTGCCAGCTCACTACAGGGGCCTGACAATCAGCCCCAGCATTTT